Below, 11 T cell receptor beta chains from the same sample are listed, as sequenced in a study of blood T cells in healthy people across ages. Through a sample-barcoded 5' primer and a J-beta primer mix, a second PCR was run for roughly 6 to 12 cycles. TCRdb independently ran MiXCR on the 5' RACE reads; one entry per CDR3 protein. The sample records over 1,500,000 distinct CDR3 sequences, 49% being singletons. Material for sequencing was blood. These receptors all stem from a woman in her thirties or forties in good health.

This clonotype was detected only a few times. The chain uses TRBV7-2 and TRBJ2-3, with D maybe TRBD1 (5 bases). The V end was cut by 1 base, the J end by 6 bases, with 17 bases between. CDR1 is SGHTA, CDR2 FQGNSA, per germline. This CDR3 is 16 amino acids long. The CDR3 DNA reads TGTGCCAGCAGCTTAGTCCAGGGCATAAATGAGGATACGCAGTATTTT. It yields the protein CASSLVQGINEDTQYF.

The CDR3 sequence: CSAGGLAGGLADTQYF. In DNA, the CDR3 is TGCAGTGCTGGTGGACTAGCGGGGGGCCTCGCAGATACGCAGTATTTT. The chain employs TRBV20-1 and TRBJ2-3, with TRBD2 matching 14 bases. This CDR3 has 16 amino acids. CDR1 is DFQATT and CDR2 is SNEGSKA in the germline V gene (reference sequence). V shed 5 bases, J shed 4 bases, and the junction held 8 bases outside the gene matches.

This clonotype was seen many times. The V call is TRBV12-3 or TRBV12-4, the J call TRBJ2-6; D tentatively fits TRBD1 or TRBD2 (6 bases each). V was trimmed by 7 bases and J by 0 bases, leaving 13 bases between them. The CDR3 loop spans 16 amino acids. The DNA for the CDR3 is TGTGCCAGCACTACTACGGGGGCCTCTGGGGCCAACGTCCTGACTTTC. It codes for CASTTTGASGANVLTF.

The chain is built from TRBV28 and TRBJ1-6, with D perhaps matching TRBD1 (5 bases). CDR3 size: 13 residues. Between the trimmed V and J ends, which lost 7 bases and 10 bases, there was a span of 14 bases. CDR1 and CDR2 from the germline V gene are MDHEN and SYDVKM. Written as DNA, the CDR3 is TGTGCCAGCACTCCGCAGGGTAGCTCACCCCTCCACTTT. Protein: CASTPQGSSPLHF.

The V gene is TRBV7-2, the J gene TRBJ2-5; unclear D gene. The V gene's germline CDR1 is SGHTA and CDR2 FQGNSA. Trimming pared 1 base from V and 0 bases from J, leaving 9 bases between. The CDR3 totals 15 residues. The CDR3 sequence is CASSLVGSNQETQYF. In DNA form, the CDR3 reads TGTGCCAGCAGCTTAGTCGGCAGTAACCAAGAGACCCAGTACTTC.

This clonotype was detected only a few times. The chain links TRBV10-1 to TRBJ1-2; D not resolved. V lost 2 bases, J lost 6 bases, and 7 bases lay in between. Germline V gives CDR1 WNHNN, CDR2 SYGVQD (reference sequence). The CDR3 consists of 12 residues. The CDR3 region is CASSENGDGYTF. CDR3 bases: TGCGCCAGCAGTGAGAATGGGGATGGCTACACCTTC.

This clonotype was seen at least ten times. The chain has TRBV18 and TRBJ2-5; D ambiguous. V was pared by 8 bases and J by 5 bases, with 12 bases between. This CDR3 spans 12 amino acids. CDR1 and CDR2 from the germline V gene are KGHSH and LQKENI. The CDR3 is CASSPLSETQYF. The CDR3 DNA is TGTGCCAGCAGTCCGCTATCGGAGACCCAGTACTTC.

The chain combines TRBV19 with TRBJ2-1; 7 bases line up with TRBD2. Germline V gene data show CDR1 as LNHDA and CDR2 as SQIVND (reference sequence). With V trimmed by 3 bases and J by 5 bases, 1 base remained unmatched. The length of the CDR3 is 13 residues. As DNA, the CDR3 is TGTGCCAGTAGTATGGCGGGGGACAATGAGCAGTTCTTC. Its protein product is CASSMAGDNEQFF.

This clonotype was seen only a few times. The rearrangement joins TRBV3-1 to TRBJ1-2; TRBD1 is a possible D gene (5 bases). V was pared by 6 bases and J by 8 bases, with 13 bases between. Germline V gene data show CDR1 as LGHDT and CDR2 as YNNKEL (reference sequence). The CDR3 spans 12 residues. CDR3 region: CASRGDSEGYTF. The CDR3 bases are TGTGCCAGCAGGGGGGATTCGGAGGGCTACACCTTC.

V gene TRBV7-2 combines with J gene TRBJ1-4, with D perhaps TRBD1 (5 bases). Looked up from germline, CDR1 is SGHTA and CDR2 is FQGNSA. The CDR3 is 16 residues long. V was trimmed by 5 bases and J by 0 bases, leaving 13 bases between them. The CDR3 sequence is CASSPHPGATNEKLFF. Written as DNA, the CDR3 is TGTGCCAGCAGCCCTCATCCGGGGGCAACTAATGAAAAACTGTTTTTT.

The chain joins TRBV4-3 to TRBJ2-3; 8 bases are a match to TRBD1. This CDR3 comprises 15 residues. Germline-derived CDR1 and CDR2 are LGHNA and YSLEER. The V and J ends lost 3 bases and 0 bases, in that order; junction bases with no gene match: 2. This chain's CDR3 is CASSHGDRSTDTQYF. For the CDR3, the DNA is TGCGCCAGCAGCCACGGGGACAGGAGCACAGATACGCAGTATTTT.